This note documents a single T cell receptor beta chain sequence. Between the trimmed V and J ends, which lost 3 bases and 4 bases, there was a span of 0 bases. Per germline, CDR1 DFQATT and CDR2 SNEGSKA (reference sequence). The CDR3 length is 10 residues. The source of the sample is a study of CD8+CD57+ T cells in acquired aplastic anemia. Researchers used genomic DNA as the template to profile TCR beta VDJ and CDR3. TCRdb reprocessed the reads with MiXCR, giving one entry per CDR3 protein. The sample consists of a few hundred thousand distinct CDR3 sequences, 45% to 70% of them appearing once. The sequence came from a human donor with severe aplastic anemia or a healthy control (not recorded which). This chain joins TRBV20-1 and TRBJ1-4; D ambiguous. The sequenced sample was sorted CD4+, CD8+, or CD8+CD57+ T cells (not recorded which) from PBMCs. As DNA, the CDR3 is TGCAGTGCTAGTAATGAAAAACTGTTTTTT. This codes for CSASNEKLFF.